This paragraph covers one T cell receptor beta chain sequence. The antigen remains unidentified. The data belong to a study of molecular identifiers for immune sequencing clone quantification. Naive CD8 library inputs spanned roughly 20,000 to 1,100,000 sorted cells and 10%, 30% or 50% RNA. Findings of the study overall: Highly expanded clone sizes could be underestimated through barcode sharing by identical TCR molecules. Even with one million naive cells present, spiked Jurkat TCR RNA from one cell was reportedly detectable.

Libraries of bulk TCR were made by previously described methods (with listed TCR primers). TCRdb reprocessed the PCR reads with MiXCR, giving one entry per CDR3 protein. The sample has approximately 97,000 distinct CDR3 sequences; 20% to 30% are singletons. The sequenced sample was naive CD8+ T cells from blood, with Jurkat cell RNA spiked in. Subset in this sample: FACS-sorted CD8+CD4-CCR7+CD45RA+ naive T cells. The receptor was isolated from a human donor in good health. Some libraries in this study had Jurkat cell RNA spiked in.

The CDR3 DNA reads as TGCGCCAGCGACAACCGGGACAGGGGTCACATTCAGTACTTC. Residues: CASDNRDRGHIQYF. The chain recombines TRBV23-1 with TRBJ2-4; 10 bases are shared with TRBD1. TRBV23-1 is sorted into the ORF group, with uncertain function. The CDR3 has 14 amino acids. The ends lost 8 bases at V and 8 bases at J; junction bases unmatched: 9.